The rows below give T cell receptor beta chains drawn from one sample of a study of blood T cell repertoires in COVID-19. Data came from immunoSEQ multiplex PCR; TCRdb stores just in-frame clones and leaves some out. The sample records just over 150,000 clones, 80% to 90% being singletons. Sequencing input: peripheral blood. The source is a woman in her thirties or forties with acute or convalescent COVID-19. The CDR3 runs from the conserved cysteine through the conserved F or W. A D gene is named only where the DNA matches it firmly. Some rows have no size entry. The others give once, few or many, or a class for an expanded clone.

d_call | j_call | v_call | clone_size | cdr3_nt | cdr3_aa
- | TRBJ1-3 | TRBV28 | - | TGTGCCAGCAATAAAAGGGGGTCAGGAAACACCATATATTTT | CASNKRGSGNTIYF
- | TRBJ2-3 | TRBV4-1 | - | TGCGCCAGCAGTCACGGAGATACGCAGTATTTT | CASSHGDTQYF
TRBD2 | TRBJ2-1 | TRBV11-2 | - | TGTGCCAGCAGCTTCCCGGGACTAGCGGGGGTCAGGCAGTTCTTC | CASSFPGLAGVRQFF
TRBD1 | TRBJ1-2 | TRBV4-1 | - | TGCGCCAGCAGCCAAGTACCCGGGACAGGGGTGGCTGGCTACACCTTC | CASSQVPGTGVAGYTF
TRBD2 | TRBJ2-2 | TRBV10-1 | - | TGCGCCAGCAGTGACCAGAGCGGGATCAACTGCGGGGAGCTGTTTTTT | CASSDQSGINCGELFF
- | TRBJ1-1 | TRBV11-2 | - | TGTGCCAGCAGCTTCCGCGTGGCTGAAGCTTTCTTT | CASSFRVAEAFF
TRBD1 | TRBJ2-7 | TRBV28 | - | TGTGCCAGCAGACCAGGGACAGGGCCCGAGCAGTACTTC | CASRPGTGPEQYF
- | TRBJ2-1 | TRBV4-1 | - | TGCGCCAGCAGCCAAGACGAGGGGGATGAGCAGTTCTTC | CASSQDEGDEQFF
- | TRBJ2-1 | TRBV10-3 | - | TGTGCCATCAGTGGGATGACAAGCGGGCCCTACTACAATGAGCAGTTCTTC | CAISGMTSGPYYNEQFF
TRBD1 | TRBJ1-4 | TRBV5-8 | once | TGTGCCAGCAGCTTCGTCCCCTCAGGGGGCGGAAAACTGTTTTTT | CASSFVPSGGGKLFF
- | TRBJ2-3 | TRBV7-2 | - | TGTGCCAGCAGCATCAACAGGGTGCGAGCGACAGATACGCAGTATTTT | CASSINRVRATDTQYF
TRBD1 | TRBJ1-5 | TRBV6-5 | - | TGTGCCAGCAGGTACCGGGACAGGGCTAATCAGCCCCAGCATTTT | CASRYRDRANQPQHF
- | TRBJ2-3 | TRBV12-3/TRBV12-4 | - | TGTGCCAGCAGTTTCCGGTCCTCAGATACGCAGTATTTT | CASSFRSSDTQYF
TRBD1 | TRBJ1-1 | TRBV6-1 | - | TGTGCCAGCAGTGAGAGTACAGGGGTAGCTTTCTTT | CASSESTGVAFF
- | TRBJ1-4 | TRBV19 | - | TGTGCCACGAAACAGGAGCAAAATGAAAAACTGTTTTTT | CATKQEQNEKLFF